Sequencing of this T cell receptor (beta chain) was carried out in a study of PD-L1 blockade in urothelial cancer. Time point indicated: pretreatment peripheral blood. Each PCR had synthetic TCR analog templates added to it as a spike-in. Assay used: immunoSEQ multiplex PCR; TCRdb lists only in-frame clones, some missing. This sample yields roughly 120,000 clones, of which roughly 83% are seen a single time; roughly 3.5% belongs to the top ten. Trimming removed 0 bases at V and 0 bases at J, with 12 bases between. CDR3 length: 16 amino acids. Germline V lookup: CDR1 GTSNPN, CDR2 SVGIG (reference sequence).

This clonotype was obtained from a man in his forties or fifties with urothelial cancer. The sequencing used PBMCs, collected around atezolizumab (anti-PD-L1) treatment. V usage is TRBV30 and J usage is TRBJ2-4; tentative D call: TRBD1 (6 bases). CDR3 DNA sequence: TGTGCCTGGAGTGTACACGGACAGACAGCCAAAAACATTCAGTACTTC. Translating gives CAWSVHGQTAKNIQYF.